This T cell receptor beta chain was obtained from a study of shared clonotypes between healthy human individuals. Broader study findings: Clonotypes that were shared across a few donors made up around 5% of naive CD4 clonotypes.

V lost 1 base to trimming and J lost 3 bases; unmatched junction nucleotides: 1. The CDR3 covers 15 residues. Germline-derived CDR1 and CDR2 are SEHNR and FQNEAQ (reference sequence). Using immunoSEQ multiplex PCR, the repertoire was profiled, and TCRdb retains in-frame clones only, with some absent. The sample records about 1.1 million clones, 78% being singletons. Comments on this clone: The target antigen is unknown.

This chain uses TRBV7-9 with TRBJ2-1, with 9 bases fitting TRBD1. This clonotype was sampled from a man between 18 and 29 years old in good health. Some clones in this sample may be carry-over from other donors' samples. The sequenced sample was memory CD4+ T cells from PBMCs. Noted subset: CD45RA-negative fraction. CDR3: CASSLGGQGYNEQFF. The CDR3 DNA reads TGTGCCAGCAGCTTAGGGGGACAGGGCTACAATGAGCAGTTCTTC.